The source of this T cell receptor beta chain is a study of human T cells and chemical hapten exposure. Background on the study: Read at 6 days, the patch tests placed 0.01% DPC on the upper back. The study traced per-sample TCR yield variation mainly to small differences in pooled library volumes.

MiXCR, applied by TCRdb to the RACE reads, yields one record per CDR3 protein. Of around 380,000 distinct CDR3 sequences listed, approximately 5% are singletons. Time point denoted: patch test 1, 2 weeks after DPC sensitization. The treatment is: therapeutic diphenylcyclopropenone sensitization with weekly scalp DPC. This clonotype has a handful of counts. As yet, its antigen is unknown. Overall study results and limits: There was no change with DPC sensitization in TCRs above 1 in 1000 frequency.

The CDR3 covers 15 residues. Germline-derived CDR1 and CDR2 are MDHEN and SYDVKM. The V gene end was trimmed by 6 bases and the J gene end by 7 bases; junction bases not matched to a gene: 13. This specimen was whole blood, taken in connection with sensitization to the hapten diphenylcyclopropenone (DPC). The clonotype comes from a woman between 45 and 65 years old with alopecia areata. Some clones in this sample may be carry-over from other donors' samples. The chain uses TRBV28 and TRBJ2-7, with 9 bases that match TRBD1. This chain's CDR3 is CASSRPHRGRGEQYF. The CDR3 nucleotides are TGTGCCAGCAGCCGCCCTCACAGGGGGCGGGGAGAGCAGTACTTC.